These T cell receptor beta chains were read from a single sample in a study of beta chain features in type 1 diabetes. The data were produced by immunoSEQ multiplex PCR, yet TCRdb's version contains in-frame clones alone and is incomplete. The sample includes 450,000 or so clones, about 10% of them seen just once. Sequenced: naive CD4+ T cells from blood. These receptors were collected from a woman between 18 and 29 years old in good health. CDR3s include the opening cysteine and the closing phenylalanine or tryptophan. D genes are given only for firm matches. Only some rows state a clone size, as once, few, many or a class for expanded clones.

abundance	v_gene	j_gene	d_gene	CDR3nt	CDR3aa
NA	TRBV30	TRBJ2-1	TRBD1	TGTGCCGGACAGGGGGCCGGGAGCGGGAAGGTCTACAATGAGCAGTTCTTC	CAGQGAGSGKVYNEQFF
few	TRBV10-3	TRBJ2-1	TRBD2	TGTGCCATCAGTGAGCCGGGACTAGCGGGAAATGAGCAGTTCTTC	CAISEPGLAGNEQFF
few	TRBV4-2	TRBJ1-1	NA	TGTGCCAGCAGCCAAGATTTTGCGAACACTGAAGCTTTCTTT	CASSQDFANTEAFF
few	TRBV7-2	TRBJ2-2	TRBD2	TGTGCCAGCAGCCTCTGGACTAGCTTGGCTCCCGGGGAGCTGTTTTTT	CASSLWTSLAPGELFF
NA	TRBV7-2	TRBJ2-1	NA	TGTGCCAGCAGCTTTGAGACTAGGAATGAGCAGTTCTTC	CASSFETRNEQFF
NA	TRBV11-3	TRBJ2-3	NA	TGTGCCAGCAGCTTTGCGGCTAGCACAGATACGCAGTATTTT	CASSFAASTDTQYF
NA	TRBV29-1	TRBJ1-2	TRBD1	TGCAGCGTTCATCAGGGGGCTAAGGTCTATGGCTACACCTTC	CSVHQGAKVYGYTF
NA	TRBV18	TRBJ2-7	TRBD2	TGTGCCAGCCAACGCGAGGGAGGGGCCCGGGAGCAGTACTTC	CASQREGGAREQYF
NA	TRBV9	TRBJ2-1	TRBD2	TGTGCCAGCAGCGCGGGACTAGCGGGGGGGCCTAGGAATGAGCAGTTCTTC	CASSAGLAGGPRNEQFF
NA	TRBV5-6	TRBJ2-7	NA	TGTGCCAGCAGCGACCGTCAAGGGTTCTACGAGCAGTACTTC	CASSDRQGFYEQYF
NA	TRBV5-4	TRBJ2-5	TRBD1	TGTGCCAGCAGCTTTGACAGGGGAGAGACCCAGTACTTC	CASSFDRGETQYF